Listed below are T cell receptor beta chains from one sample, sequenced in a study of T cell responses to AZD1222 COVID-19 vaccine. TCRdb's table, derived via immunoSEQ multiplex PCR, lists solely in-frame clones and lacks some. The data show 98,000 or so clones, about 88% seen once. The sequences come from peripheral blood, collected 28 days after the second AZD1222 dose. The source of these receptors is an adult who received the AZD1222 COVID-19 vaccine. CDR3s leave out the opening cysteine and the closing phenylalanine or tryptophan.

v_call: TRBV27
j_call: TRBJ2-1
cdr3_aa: ASTRGAGGAYNEQF

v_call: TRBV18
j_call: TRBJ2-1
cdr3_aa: ASSPTDQDSGNEQF

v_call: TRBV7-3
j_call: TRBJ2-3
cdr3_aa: ASSPGLAEVTNTQY

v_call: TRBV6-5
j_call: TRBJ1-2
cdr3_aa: ASTTQGFYGYT

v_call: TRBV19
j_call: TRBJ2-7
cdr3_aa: ATGQGIYEQY

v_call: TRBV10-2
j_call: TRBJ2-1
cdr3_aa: ASGGLAGVNEQF

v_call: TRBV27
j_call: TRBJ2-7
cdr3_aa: ASRGLVPEQY

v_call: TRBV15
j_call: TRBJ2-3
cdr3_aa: ATSRDPGTGTDTQY

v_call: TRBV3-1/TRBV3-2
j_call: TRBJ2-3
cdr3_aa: ASSHSAGAGGYNTDTQY

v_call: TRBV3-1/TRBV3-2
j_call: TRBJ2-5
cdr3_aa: ASSQWGPETQY

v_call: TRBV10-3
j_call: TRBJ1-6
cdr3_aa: AISEAAEGRNSPLH

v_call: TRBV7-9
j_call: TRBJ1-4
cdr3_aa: ASSPGVGGVEKLF

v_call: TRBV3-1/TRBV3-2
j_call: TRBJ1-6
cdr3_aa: ATSVGSGADSPLH

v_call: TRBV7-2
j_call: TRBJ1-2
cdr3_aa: ASSFGDRTNYGYT

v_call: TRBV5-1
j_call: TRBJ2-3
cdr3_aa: ASSFGQGTDTQY

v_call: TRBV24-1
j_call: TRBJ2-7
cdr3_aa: ATSDSRALSEQY

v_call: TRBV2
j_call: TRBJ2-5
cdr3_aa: ASMDGEETQY

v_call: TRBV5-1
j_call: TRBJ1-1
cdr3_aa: ASSSATDRGKAF

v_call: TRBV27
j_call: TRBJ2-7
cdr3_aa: ASSQKLGLGSYEQY

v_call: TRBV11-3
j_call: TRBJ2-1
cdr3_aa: ASSPRTGRSHNEQF

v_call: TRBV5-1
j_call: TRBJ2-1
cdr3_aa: ASSLVLGDEQF

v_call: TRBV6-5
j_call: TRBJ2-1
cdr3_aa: ASSYGPSNEQF

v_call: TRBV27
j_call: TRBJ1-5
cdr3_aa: ASSLSTGNNQPQH

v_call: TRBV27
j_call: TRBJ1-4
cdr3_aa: ASQARGSEKLF

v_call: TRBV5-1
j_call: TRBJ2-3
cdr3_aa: ASTTSGTSTDTQY

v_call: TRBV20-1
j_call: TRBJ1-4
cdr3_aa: SARRTEKLF

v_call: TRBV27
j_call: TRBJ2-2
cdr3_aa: ASREQGAYTGELF

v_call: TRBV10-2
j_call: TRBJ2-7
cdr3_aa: ASRNLVDYEQY

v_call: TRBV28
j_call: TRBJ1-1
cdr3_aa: ASSPRTLQSTEAF

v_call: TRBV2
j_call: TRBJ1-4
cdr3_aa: ASRLQTSDEKLF

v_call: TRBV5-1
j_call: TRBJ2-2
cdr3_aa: ASSFRLAGGVRDGELF

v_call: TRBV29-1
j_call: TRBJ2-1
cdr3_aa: SVEQTGQPYNEQF

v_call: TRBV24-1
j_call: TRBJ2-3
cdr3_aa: ATSDPLVGNTDTQY

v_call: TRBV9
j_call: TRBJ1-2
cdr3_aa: ASSVARGLANYGYT

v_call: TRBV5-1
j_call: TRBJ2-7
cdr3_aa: ASSLQNWASGRGYEQY

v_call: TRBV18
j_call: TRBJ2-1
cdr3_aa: ASSGGTGIRYEQF

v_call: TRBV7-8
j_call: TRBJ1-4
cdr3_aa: ASSRTFEKLF

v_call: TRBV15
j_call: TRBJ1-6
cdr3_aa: ATSRDGTGVSPLH

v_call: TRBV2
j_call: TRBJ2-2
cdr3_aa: ASTQGFPGELF

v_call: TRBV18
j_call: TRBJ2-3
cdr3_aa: ASSPRGLATDTQY